Below, one T cell receptor (beta chain) is given with its context. Antigen: not known. The data were obtained in a study of T cells in localized non-small cell lung cancer. Study conclusions and caveats: Tumor samples were not multi-region, leaving intratumor heterogeneity unexcluded. An association was observed between higher blood T cell density and longer overall survival. Appearing in adjacent lung were a median about 60 of the top 100 tumor clones.

Produced via immunoSEQ multiplex PCR; TCRdb's table is partial and in-frame only. The repertoire holds some 80,000 clones, with about 83% as singletons. This CDR3 is built from 16 residues. Germline V CDR1 and CDR2: LNHDA, SQIVND (reference sequence). V was trimmed by 3 bases and J by 0 bases, leaving 12 bases between them. Here the sequenced sample was peripheral blood, taken before any cancer treatment. The chain carries TRBV19 and TRBJ1-3; D is perhaps TRBD1 (6 bases). The clonotype was recovered from a man aged 35-69 years with stage I lung adenocarcinoma. CDR3 sequence: CASSIGQPFSGNTIYF. The CDR3 nucleotides read TGTGCCAGTAGTATCGGACAGCCTTTCTCTGGAAACACCATATATTTT.